This TCR beta chain came from a study of PD-L1 blockade in urothelial cancer. Study context: Treatment start was followed by blood analysis at 3 weeks (second dose) and again at 6 weeks. Blood samples had a median of approximately 150,000 T cells, 75,000 or so unique TCRs, and clonality more than 0.075.

Repertoires were generated with immunoSEQ multiplex PCR, while TCRdb's copy carries only in-frame clones and drops some. This table holds approximately 120,000 clones, about 84% found once. Time point specified: peripheral blood 6 weeks after treatment start. The CDR3 is 17 residues long. The germline V gene has CDR1 SGHVT and CDR2 SQSDAQ. V was clipped by 0 bases and J by 4 bases; unmatched bases: 4. The receptor's source is a man aged 45-65 years with urothelial cancer. The V call is TRBV7-4, the J call TRBJ1-3; 12 bases are a match to TRBD1. Sequenced here: PBMCs, sampled around atezolizumab (anti-PD-L1) treatment. CDR3 amino acids: CASSLARDRGRGNTIYF. The CDR3 DNA sequence: TGTGCCAGCAGCTTAGCCCGGGACAGGGGGCGAGGAAACACCATATATTTT.